These T cell receptor beta chains were read from a single sample in a study of T cell responses to AZD1222 COVID-19 vaccine. Some clones are missing from TCRdb's copy, which holds only in-frame ones; the method was immunoSEQ multiplex PCR. The repertoire holds more than 95,000 clones, with around 90% as singletons. The sequenced sample was peripheral blood, obtained on day 0 of AZD1222 vaccination. The receptors were gathered from an adult in good health. Both conserved end residues are part of each CDR3. D genes are given only for firm matches. The size of a clone is reported for some rows only, either as once, few or many, or as a class for expanded clones.

TRBJ2-1 - TRBV5-1 TRBD2 CASSTQRDSYNEQFF TGCGCCAGCAGCACCCAGCGGGACTCCTACAATGAGCAGTTCTTC
TRBJ1-2 - TRBV19 - CASSPLLNYGYTF TGTGCCAGTAGTCCCCTCCTTAACTATGGCTACACCTTC
TRBJ1-2 - TRBV2 - CASSEAGKGYGYTF TGTGCCAGCAGTGAGGCCGGCAAAGGGTATGGCTACACCTTC
TRBJ2-5 - TRBV10-3 - CAISEAAQQETQYF TGTGCCATCAGTGAGGCGGCGCAGCAAGAGACCCAGTACTTC
TRBJ1-5 few TRBV7-9 TRBD1 CASSLTGGTPQHF TGTGCCAGCAGCTTAACAGGGGGGACGCCCCAGCATTTT
TRBJ1-1 - TRBV7-8 - CASSLGGLGTEAFF TGTGCCAGCAGCTTAGGGGGCTTAGGGACTGAAGCTTTCTTT
TRBJ2-3 once TRBV5-1 TRBD1 CASSKQGTDTQYF TGCGCCAGCAGCAAACAGGGGACAGATACGCAGTATTTT
TRBJ2-3 once TRBV11-2 - CASSSPREGGGTQYF TGTGCCAGCAGCTCACCCAGGGAGGGGGGAGGTACGCAGTATTTT
TRBJ1-4 - TRBV6-2/TRBV6-3 - CASSSETGLLGEKLFF TGTGCCAGCAGCTCTGAAACCGGGCTCCTCGGTGAAAAACTGTTTTTT
TRBJ2-1 few TRBV5-1 TRBD1 CASSFTGENYNEQFF TGCGCCAGCAGCTTCACAGGGGAAAACTACAATGAGCAGTTCTTC
TRBJ2-2 - TRBV3-1/TRBV3-2 TRBD1 CASSRQGGSTGELFF TGTGCCAGCAGCCGACAGGGGGGTAGCACCGGGGAGCTGTTTTTT
TRBJ1-2 once TRBV6-5 - CASSRQALNYGYTF TGTGCCAGCAGCAGACAGGCGCTTAACTATGGCTACACCTTC
TRBJ2-3 - TRBV9 TRBD1 CASSGRDRSTDTQYF TGTGCCAGCAGCGGCCGGGACAGAAGCACAGATACGCAGTATTTT
TRBJ1-1 - TRBV9 - CASSVGGTEAFF TGTGCCAGCAGCGTAGGGGGGACTGAAGCTTTCTTT
TRBJ1-5 - TRBV6-5 - CASRPRSDSNQPQHF TGTGCCAGCAGACCCCGCAGTGATAGCAATCAGCCCCAGCATTTT
TRBJ1-1 - TRBV6-2/TRBV6-3 - CASSSALKNTEAFF TGTGCCAGCAGTTCTGCCTTGAAGAACACTGAAGCTTTCTTT
TRBJ1-2 few TRBV3-1/TRBV3-2 TRBD1 CASSHTGDLGYTF TGTGCCAGCAGCCATACAGGGGATCTTGGCTACACCTTC
TRBJ2-3 - TRBV6-1 - CASSDGPSSTDTQYF TGTGCCAGCAGTGATGGGCCCTCTAGCACAGATACGCAGTATTTT
TRBJ1-4 - TRBV18 - CASSPGGVGEKLFF TGTGCCAGCTCACCAGGGGGAGTAGGAGAAAAACTGTTTTTT
TRBJ2-2 - TRBV6-5 TRBD2 CASITSGGATGELFF TGTGCCAGCATTACCAGCGGGGGGGCAACCGGGGAGCTGTTTTTT
TRBJ2-3 - TRBV7-9 - CASSLAGWTDTQYF TGTGCCAGCAGCTTAGCGGGGTGGACAGATACGCAGTATTTT